The rows below give T cell receptor beta chains drawn from one sample of a study of shared clonotypes between healthy human individuals. Produced via immunoSEQ multiplex PCR; TCRdb's table is partial and in-frame only. The data contain approximately 810,000 clones, 80% to 95% of them seen just once; the ten biggest clones take up 20% to 30%. Sequencing used naive CD8+ T cells sorted from blood. These receptors were taken from a man in his thirties or forties in good health. CDR3s include the opening cysteine and the closing phenylalanine or tryptophan. The D gene is left open where the match is weak. Rows give clone size only sometimes, using once, few, many, or a class for an expanded clone.

V gene,J gene,D gene,clone size,CDR3 protein,CDR3 DNA
TRBV4-1,TRBJ1-3,-,-,CASSQENPSGNTIYF,TGCGCCAGCAGCCAAGAAAATCCCTCTGGAAACACCATATATTTT
TRBV27,TRBJ2-1,TRBD1,-,CASSSPLKGQGYNEQFF,TGTGCCAGCAGTTCGCCCCTCAAAGGACAGGGATACAATGAGCAGTTCTTC
TRBV7-9,TRBJ2-7,-,-,CASSPVEGYYEQYF,TGTGCCAGCAGCCCCGTAGAGGGCTACTACGAGCAGTACTTC
TRBV13,TRBJ2-1,-,-,CASSSAGSYNEQFF,TGTGCCAGCAGCTCGGCAGGGAGTTACAATGAGCAGTTCTTC
TRBV7-9,TRBJ2-2,TRBD2,-,CASITSGREDTGELFF,TGTGCCAGCATAACTAGCGGGAGGGAGGACACCGGGGAGCTGTTTTTT
TRBV4-1,TRBJ2-1,TRBD2,-,CASSQLSGSSTSNEQFF,TGCGCCAGCAGCCAACTCAGCGGGAGTTCGACTAGCAATGAGCAGTTCTTC
TRBV7-3,TRBJ2-3,TRBD2,once,CASSPVGLAGRTDTQYF,TGTGCCAGCAGCCCGGTTGGGCTAGCGGGAAGAACAGATACGCAGTATTTT
TRBV11-2,TRBJ2-3,-,-,CATKRAASYTDTQYF,TGTGCCACCAAGCGGGCAGCGAGTTACACAGATACGCAGTATTTT
TRBV5-1,TRBJ2-1,TRBD1,-,CASSQGAGQGGNEQFF,TGCGCCAGCAGCCAGGGGGCGGGACAGGGGGGAAATGAGCAGTTCTTC
TRBV29-1,TRBJ1-3,-,-,CSVESGAGNTIYF,TGCAGCGTTGAGTCGGGGGCTGGAAACACCATATATTTT
TRBV27,TRBJ2-1,TRBD2,-,CASSSASGHSSYNEQFF,TGTGCCAGCAGTTCCGCTAGCGGGCACAGCTCCTACAATGAGCAGTTCTTC
TRBV2,TRBJ1-5,-,-,CASRTRGSNQPQHF,TGTGCCAGCAGGACAAGGGGGAGCAATCAGCCCCAGCATTTT
TRBV11-2,TRBJ2-1,-,-,CASSRIGGERAYNEQFF,TGTGCCAGCAGTCGGATAGGGGGAGAGAGGGCCTACAATGAGCAGTTCTTC
TRBV25-1,TRBJ1-5,-,-,CASSPEGALSNQPQHF,TGTGCCAGCAGTCCCGAAGGAGCCCTATCAAATCAGCCCCAGCATTTT
TRBV27,TRBJ1-2,TRBD1,-,CASSLSATGTGGYTF,TGTGCCAGCAGTTTATCGGCGACAGGGACGGGGGGCTACACCTTC
TRBV7-9,TRBJ2-7,-,-,CASSYMGRVDSEQYF,TGTGCCAGCAGTTACATGGGCCGGGTGGACAGCGAGCAGTACTTC
TRBV4-3,TRBJ1-5,-,-,CASSQDWGAYQPQHF,TGCGCCAGCAGCCAAGACTGGGGGGCTTATCAGCCCCAGCATTTT
TRBV15,TRBJ1-5,-,-,CATSTGNQPQHF,TGTGCCACCAGCACGGGCAATCAGCCCCAGCATTTT
TRBV29-1,TRBJ2-3,TRBD2,-,CSYLLAGSTDTQYF,TGCAGCTACCTACTAGCGGGAAGCACAGATACGCAGTATTTT
TRBV18,TRBJ1-2,-,-,CASSPKDSRGFGYTF,TGTGCCAGCTCACCCAAAGACAGCCGCGGATTCGGCTACACCTTC
TRBV6-6,TRBJ2-2,TRBD1,-,CASSPDRGLGTGELFF,TGTGCCAGCAGTCCTGACAGGGGGTTAGGCACCGGGGAGCTGTTTTTT
TRBV7-6,TRBJ1-5,TRBD1,-,CASSLGTGGNQPQHF,TGTGCCAGCAGCTTAGGGACAGGGGGCAATCAGCCCCAGCATTTT
TRBV7-9,TRBJ2-7,-,-,CASSLARRGENYEQYF,TGTGCCAGCAGCTTAGCGCGAAGGGGGGAGAACTACGAGCAGTACTTC
TRBV14,TRBJ2-7,TRBD1,once,CASSQGTGPYEQYF,TGTGCCAGCAGCCAAGGGACAGGTCCCTACGAGCAGTACTTC
TRBV6-5,TRBJ2-7,-,-,CASSYGRESYEQYF,TGTGCCAGCAGTTACGGCAGGGAATCCTACGAGCAGTACTTC
TRBV28,TRBJ2-3,TRBD2,-,CASSLSIVLAGGAEDTQYF,TGTGCCAGCAGTTTAAGTATTGTGCTAGCGGGAGGCGCGGAAGATACGCAGTATTTT
TRBV9,TRBJ1-5,-,-,CASSVGNSNQPQHF,TGTGCCAGCAGCGTAGGAAATAGCAATCAGCCCCAGCATTTT
TRBV27,TRBJ2-3,-,-,CASSLGAPAADTQYF,TGTGCCAGCAGTTTAGGGGCCCCCGCAGCAGATACGCAGTATTTT
TRBV29-1,TRBJ2-1,TRBD2,-,CSVGGTRSYNEQFF,TGCAGCGTTGGCGGGACTAGGTCCTACAATGAGCAGTTCTTC
TRBV7-8,TRBJ2-7,-,-,CASSLEVPYEQYF,TGTGCCAGCAGCTTAGAAGTCCCCTACGAGCAGTACTTC
TRBV10-3,TRBJ1-2,-,-,CAISDSTPTNYGYTF,TGTGCCATCAGTGACAGCACCCCTACTAACTATGGCTACACCTTC
TRBV27,TRBJ2-1,-,-,CASTKTGGQYNEQFF,TGTGCCAGCACCAAAACGGGGGGACAATACAATGAGCAGTTCTTC
TRBV6-1,TRBJ2-3,TRBD2,-,CASSDWAGEVTDTQYF,TGTGCCAGCAGTGATTGGGCGGGAGAGGTAACAGATACGCAGTATTTT
TRBV29-1,TRBJ2-7,TRBD2,-,CSAGLAGSYEQYF,TGCAGCGCCGGACTAGCGGGTTCCTACGAGCAGTACTTC
TRBV19,TRBJ1-1,-,-,CASSISLITEAFF,TGTGCCAGTAGTATCTCGTTGATCACTGAAGCTTTCTTT
TRBV7-9,TRBJ1-2,-,once,CASSLLSGARGYTF,TGTGCCAGCAGCTTACTTTCGGGGGCACGTGGCTACACCTTC
TRBV6-1,TRBJ2-1,-,-,CASSEVGYDNEQFF,TGTGCCAGCAGTGAAGTGGGTTACGACAATGAGCAGTTCTTC
TRBV6-5,TRBJ2-1,TRBD1,-,CASSSPGQGYNEQFF,TGTGCCAGCAGCTCTCCGGGACAGGGTTATAATGAGCAGTTCTTC
TRBV7-9,TRBJ1-5,-,-,CASSKSISGYSNQPQHF,TGTGCCAGCAGCAAGTCGATCTCCGGATATAGCAATCAGCCCCAGCATTTT
TRBV29-1,TRBJ2-6,-,-,CSVDMGSGANVLTF,TGCAGCGTTGACATGGGCTCCGGGGCCAACGTCCTGACTTTC
TRBV13,TRBJ1-4,-,-,CASRETGLANEKLFF,TGTGCCAGCAGGGAAACAGGGCTGGCTAATGAAAAACTGTTTTTT
TRBV5-1,TRBJ2-7,TRBD2,-,CASSLWGGASYEQYF,TGCGCCAGCAGCTTGTGGGGAGGGGCCTCCTACGAGCAGTACTTC
TRBV4-1,TRBJ2-7,-,-,CASSQASGGRSYEQYF,TGCGCCAGCAGCCAAGCTTCCGGGGGCCGTAGCTACGAGCAGTACTTC
TRBV7-8,TRBJ1-1,-,once,CASSGQYMNTEAFF,TGTGCCAGCAGCGGGCAGTACATGAACACTGAAGCTTTCTTT
TRBV7-3,TRBJ2-5,TRBD1,-,CASSLTGDRGRQTQYF,TGTGCCAGCAGCTTAACGGGGGACAGGGGGCGGCAGACCCAGTACTTC
TRBV4-1,TRBJ1-4,-,-,CASSQPTGAGEKLFF,TGCGCCAGCAGCCAACCTACGGGGGCAGGTGAAAAACTGTTTTTT
TRBV5-5,TRBJ1-1,-,-,CASSRVPNTEAFF,TGTGCCAGCAGCCGTGTTCCGAACACTGAAGCTTTCTTT
TRBV15,TRBJ2-7,TRBD1,-,CATSRDRAQTYEQYF,TGTGCCACCAGCAGGGACAGGGCCCAGACCTACGAGCAGTACTTC
TRBV30,TRBJ1-1,-,-,CAWSVLWAGEMNTEAFF,TGTGCCTGGAGTGTACTTTGGGCAGGGGAAATGAACACTGAAGCTTTCTTT
TRBV5-1,TRBJ2-1,-,-,CASSLELVDEQFF,TGCGCCAGCAGCTTGGAACTAGTCGATGAGCAGTTCTTC
TRBV9,TRBJ2-1,TRBD2,-,CASSDVAGGPGNEQFF,TGTGCCAGCAGCGATGTGGCGGGAGGGCCGGGTAATGAGCAGTTCTTC
TRBV29-1,TRBJ1-1,-,-,CSVQLGDHGTEAFF,TGCAGCGTTCAATTAGGGGATCATGGCACTGAAGCTTTCTTT
TRBV18,TRBJ2-1,-,-,CASSPVDRYNEQFF,TGTGCCAGCTCACCAGTGGACCGCTACAATGAGCAGTTCTTC
TRBV6-1,TRBJ2-7,TRBD1,-,CASSELDRGSYEQYF,TGTGCCAGCAGTGAATTGGACAGGGGATCCTACGAGCAGTACTTC
TRBV7-2,TRBJ2-1,-,-,CASSLTPFNEQFF,TGTGCCAGCAGCTTGACACCGTTCAATGAGCAGTTCTTC